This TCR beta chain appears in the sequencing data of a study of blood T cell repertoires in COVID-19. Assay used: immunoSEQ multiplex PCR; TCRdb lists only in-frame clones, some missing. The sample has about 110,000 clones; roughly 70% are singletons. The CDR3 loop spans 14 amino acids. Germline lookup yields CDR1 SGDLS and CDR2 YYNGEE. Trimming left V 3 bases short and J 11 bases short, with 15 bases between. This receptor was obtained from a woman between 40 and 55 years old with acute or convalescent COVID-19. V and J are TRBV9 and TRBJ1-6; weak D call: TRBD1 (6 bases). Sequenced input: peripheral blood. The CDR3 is CASSGTGFGTPLHF. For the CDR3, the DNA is TGTGCCAGCAGCGGAACAGGGTTCGGGACACCCCTCCACTTT.